This T cell receptor (beta chain) derives from a study of OX40 agonist ivuxolimab in advanced cancers. Generated by immunoSEQ multiplex PCR, the TCRdb table keeps only in-frame clones and is missing some. This sample has roughly 33,000 clones, with under 85% found just once. This clone was observed a single time. Antigen unknown. Study-level points and caveats: Partial responders treated at 0.1-3.0 mg/kg exhibited clonal expansion among the lowest measured.

The CDR3 loop spans 16 amino acids. V dropped 6 bases and J dropped 1 base, with 18 bases sitting between them. The germline V gene has CDR1 MNHEY and CDR2 SMNVEV (reference sequence). The origin of this receptor is an adult with an advanced solid tumor such as melanoma, head and neck, liver or kidney cancer. The starting material was CD4+ or CD8+ T cells sorted from blood, obtained in a trial of the OX40 agonist ivuxolimab. The V gene is TRBV27, the J gene TRBJ1-2, with D perhaps matching TRBD1 (6 bases). The CDR3 region is CASRKAPGDGNYGYTF. The CDR3 DNA sequence: TGTGCCAGCAGGAAAGCCCCAGGGGACGGTAACTATGGCTACACCTTC.